Only a few counts were recorded for the clone carrying this T cell receptor beta chain. The record originates from a study of blood T cell repertoires in COVID-19. Study-wide context: The samples span acute and convalescent COVID-19 from the United States, Italy and Spain.

Original processing notes: Reference gene primers were amplified, and this amplification served to estimate nucleated cell counts. Sequenced by immunoSEQ multiplex PCR; TCRdb stores in-frame clones only, minus some. For V, J and clone size, that table is used; D and trimming come from the DNA. In the table there are 200,000 to 300,000 clones, 75% to 90% of which are singletons. CDR3 size: 16 residues. Trimming cost V 5 bases and J 4 bases; bases outside gene matches: 6. Germline V gives CDR1 SEHNR, CDR2 FQNEAQ (reference sequence). Sequencing used peripheral blood. The source of this sequence is a man in his thirties or forties with active or convalescent COVID-19. The chain uses TRBV7-9 and TRBJ2-1; TRBD2 agrees at 12 bases. The CDR3 nucleotides are TGTGCCAGCAGCCGTCAACTAGCGGGGGGATACAATGAGCAGTTCTTC. Translated: CASSRQLAGGYNEQFF. Filled out from reference TRBV7-9 and TRBJ2-1, the complete variable domain reads DTGVSQNPRHKITKRGQNVTFRCDPISEHNRLYWYRQTLGQGPEFLTYFQNEAQLEKSRLLSDRFSAERPKGSFSTLEIQRTEQGDSAMYLCASSRQLAGGYNEQFFGPGTRLTVL.